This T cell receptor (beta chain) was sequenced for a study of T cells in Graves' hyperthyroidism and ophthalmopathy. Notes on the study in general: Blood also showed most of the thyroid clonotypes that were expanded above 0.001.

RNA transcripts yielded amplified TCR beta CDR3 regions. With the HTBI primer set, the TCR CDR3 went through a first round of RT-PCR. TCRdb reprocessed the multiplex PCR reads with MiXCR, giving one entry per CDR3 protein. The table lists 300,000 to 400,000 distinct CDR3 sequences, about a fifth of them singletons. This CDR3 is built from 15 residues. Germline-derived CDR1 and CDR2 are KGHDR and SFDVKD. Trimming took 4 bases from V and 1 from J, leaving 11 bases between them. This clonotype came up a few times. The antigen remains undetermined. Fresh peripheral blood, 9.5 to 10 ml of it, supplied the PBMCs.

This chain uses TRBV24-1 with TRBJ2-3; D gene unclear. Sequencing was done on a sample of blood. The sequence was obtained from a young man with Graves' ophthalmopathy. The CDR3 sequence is CATSDPGAGTDTQYF. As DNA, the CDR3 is TGTGCCACCAGTGACCCAGGCGCCGGCACAGATACGCAGTATTTT.